A selection of T cell receptor beta chains follows, all from one sample in a study of blood T cell repertoires in COVID-19. Assay: immunoSEQ multiplex PCR; the TCRdb copy retains only in-frame clones and omits some. The data hold fewer than 450,000 clones, with about 92% observed a single time. Sequencing was done on a sample of PBMCs or T cells enriched from blood (not recorded which). The receptors come from a man between 18 and 29 years old who had recovered from COVID-19. The CDR3 runs from the conserved cysteine through the conserved F or W. Part of the rows lack a size; the others show once, few, many or a class for expanded clones.

v_call | clone_size | cdr3_aa
TRBV9 | - | CASSPIGGGLNTEAFF
TRBV10-3 | - | CAAQDSSSNGYTF
TRBV5-1 | - | CASRLMAGGTGELFF
TRBV28 | - | CASSFAPGTAFF
TRBV18 | once | CASSPMSGGLTDTQYF
TRBV20-1 | - | CSASRGADYEQYF
TRBV28 | - | CASSGELAGVEQYF
TRBV7-9 | - | CASSLGARASGYTF
TRBV5-5 | - | CASSRTGGYGTIYF
TRBV5-4 | once | CASSSGQGFNEKLFF
TRBV11-3 | - | CASSFSGGAGYTF
TRBV13 | - | CASSLDRGYGYGYTF
TRBV10-2 | once | CASSEWSGRYGYTF
TRBV18 | - | CASSPATGNNSPLHF
TRBV5-5 | - | CASSHSPGLVSGELFF
TRBV5-1 | - | CASSVGYLRTGERSAYGYTF
TRBV10-3 | - | CAIGLAQETQYF
TRBV30 | once | CAWSVAGGNTQYF
TRBV9 | - | CASSGPGGTAEAFF
TRBV30 | once | CAMMAGVADTQYF
TRBV30 | - | CAWRRAGFGNTIYF
TRBV5-1 | - | CASSLDQGATNEKLFF
TRBV4-1 | - | CASSPQGTISEQYF
TRBV28 | once | CASSTHSSTDTQYF
TRBV7-8 | - | CASSQTSTEPRPQHF
TRBV29-1 | - | CSVAYRGRGTEAFF
TRBV27 | - | CASSRLRPDTQYF
TRBV7-8 | - | CASSLVGRGDEKLFF
TRBV7-8 | - | CASSLARSDEQFF
TRBV5-1 | - | CASSSGTSGSREQFF
TRBV3-1/TRBV3-2 | - | CASSQDAWLEKLFF
TRBV11-3 | - | CASSPDSLSSYNSPLHF
TRBV10-3 | few | CAISAVQGAGELFF